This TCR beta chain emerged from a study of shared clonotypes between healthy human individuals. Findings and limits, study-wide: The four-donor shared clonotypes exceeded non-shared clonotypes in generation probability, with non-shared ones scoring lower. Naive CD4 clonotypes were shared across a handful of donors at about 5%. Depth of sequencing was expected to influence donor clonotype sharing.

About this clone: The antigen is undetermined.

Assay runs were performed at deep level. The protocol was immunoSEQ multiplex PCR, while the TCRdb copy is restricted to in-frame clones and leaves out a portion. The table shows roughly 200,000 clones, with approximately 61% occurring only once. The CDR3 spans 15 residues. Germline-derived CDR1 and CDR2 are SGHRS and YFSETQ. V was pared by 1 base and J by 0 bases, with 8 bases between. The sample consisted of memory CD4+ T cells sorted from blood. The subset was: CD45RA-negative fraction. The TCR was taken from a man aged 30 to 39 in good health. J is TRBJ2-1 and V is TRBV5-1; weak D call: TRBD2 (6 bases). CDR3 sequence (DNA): TGCGCCAGCAGCTTGACTAGCAGCTCCTACAATGAGCAGTTCTTC. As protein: CASSLTSSSYNEQFF.